This is a list of T cell receptor beta chains from one sample in a study of cytomegalovirus exposure and HLA in healthy donors. The method was immunoSEQ multiplex PCR; TCRdb's version includes in-frame clones alone and lacks a portion of them. The data show 85,000 to 100,000 clones, about four fifths seen once. The sample comprised PBMCs. These receptors all come from a human donor in good health. Each CDR3 is given with its conserved first and last residue. The D gene is left open where the match is weak.

d_gene	v_gene	CDR3aa
TRBD1	TRBV7-9	CASSPRQGYNEQFF
.	TRBV5-6	CASSLGHSQETQYF
.	TRBV9	CASSVGAGGGLNEQYF
.	TRBV7-8	CASSPGLGSNQPQHF
TRBD1	TRBV4-2	CASSQALGQDYGYTF
TRBD1	TRBV29-1	CSVETGMNTEAFF
.	TRBV4-1	CASSRPDAGGNTEAFF
.	TRBV6-1	CASIGGVYEQYF
.	TRBV10-1	CASSGQAGTGELFF
TRBD1	TRBV6-5	CASSMTGALVGYTF
.	TRBV7-6	CASSLGADQPQHF
.	TRBV27	CASSPRQNTEAFF
TRBD2	TRBV29-1	CSVEEGLPTKETQYF
TRBD2	TRBV9	CASSVTSGSLGSEQFF
TRBD1	TRBV29-1	CSTAGTGRNEQYF
TRBD1	TRBV5-5	CASSLPGQGSGNTIYF
.	TRBV15	CATSSTKSPAYTQYF
.	TRBV11-3	CASSLFGGGGNTGELFF
.	TRBV13	CASSVFQGGGTGELFF
TRBD1	TRBV6-1	CASSGGQGFAEKLFF
.	TRBV4-1	CASSHQTPGGTIYF
TRBD1	TRBV27	CASSIRGKGTDTQYF